Listed below are T cell receptor beta chains from one sample, sequenced in a study of OX40 agonist ivuxolimab in advanced cancers. Sequenced by immunoSEQ multiplex PCR; TCRdb stores in-frame clones only, minus some. Of more than 75,000 clones in the sample, approximately 91% were seen once. Material: CD4+ or CD8+ T cells sorted from blood, obtained in a trial of the OX40 agonist ivuxolimab. The receptors were gathered from an adult with an advanced solid tumor such as melanoma, head and neck, liver or kidney cancer. Both conserved end residues are part of each CDR3. Each record gives: clone size, V gene, D gene, J gene, CDR3 protein, CDR3 DNA. The D gene is left open where the match is weak. Expanded clones are given a class, and other clones once, few, many or no size at all.

-	TRBV4-2	TRBD2	TRBJ2-1	CASSQEIAGGLVGYNEQFF	TGTGCCAGCAGCCAGGAAATAGCGGGGGGCCTAGTGGGATACAATGAGCAGTTCTTC
-	TRBV7-6	TRBD1	TRBJ2-7	CASSARDRGDYEQYF	TGTGCCAGCAGCGCCCGGGACAGGGGGGACTACGAGCAGTACTTC
-	TRBV11-2	-	TRBJ2-5	CASSLKQGFGETQYF	TGTGCCAGCAGCTTAAAACAAGGGTTCGGGGAGACCCAGTACTTC
-	TRBV4-3	-	TRBJ2-3	CASSRMTGSSTDTQYF	TGCGCCAGCAGCCGGATGACAGGTTCTAGCACAGATACGCAGTATTTT
-	TRBV30	TRBD1	TRBJ2-7	CAWSADRGSEQYF	TGTGCCTGGAGTGCCGACAGGGGAAGCGAGCAGTACTTC
once	TRBV7-2	TRBD2	TRBJ2-3	CASSSRAGDTQYF	TGTGCCAGCAGCTCACGAGCGGGGGATACGCAGTATTTT
once	TRBV4-3	TRBD1	TRBJ2-1	CASSLSWGQDFNEQFF	TGCGCCAGCAGCCTATCATGGGGACAGGATTTCAATGAGCAGTTCTTC
once	TRBV28	TRBD1	TRBJ2-3	CASSEPGQGITDTQYF	TGTGCCAGCAGTGAGCCGGGACAGGGGATTACAGATACGCAGTATTTT
-	TRBV19	-	TRBJ2-5	CASSIGLQETQYF	TGTGCCAGTAGTATAGGCCTGCAAGAGACCCAGTACTTC
-	TRBV9	-	TRBJ2-3	CASSVSDRHTDTQYF	TGTGCCAGCAGCGTGAGTGACAGACACACAGATACGCAGTATTTT
-	TRBV5-1	TRBD2	TRBJ2-5	CASKIGLAGEETQYF	TGCGCCAGCAAAATTGGACTAGCGGGAGAAGAGACCCAGTACTTC
-	TRBV18	-	TRBJ1-2	CASSQTLNYGYTF	TGTGCCAGCTCGCAGACCTTAAACTATGGCTACACCTTC
-	TRBV27	-	TRBJ2-7	CASGKGFDRSSYEQYF	TGTGCCAGCGGTAAGGGATTCGACAGGAGCTCCTACGAGCAGTACTTC
-	TRBV28	TRBD1	TRBJ1-5	CASSYNRGYNQPQHF	TGTGCCAGCAGTTATAACAGGGGATACAATCAGCCCCAGCATTTT
-	TRBV28	-	TRBJ2-7	CASSSPGRFYEQYF	TGTGCCAGCAGCTCTCCCGGGCGGTTCTACGAGCAGTACTTC
-	TRBV6-1	-	TRBJ1-5	CASSESRTQPQHF	TGTGCCAGCAGTGAAAGTAGGACTCAGCCCCAGCATTTT
-	TRBV4-3	-	TRBJ2-7	CASSSETGNYEQYF	TGCGCCAGCAGCTCAGAGACAGGAAACTACGAGCAGTACTTC
-	TRBV5-1	-	TRBJ1-6	CASSLGQSNSPLHF	TGCGCCAGCAGCTTGGGACAGAGTAATTCACCCCTCCACTTT
-	TRBV5-1	-	TRBJ1-4	CASSVSGTRNEKLFF	TGCGCCAGCAGCGTATCCGGGACACGGAATGAAAAACTGTTTTTT
-	TRBV7-9	TRBD2	TRBJ2-1	CASSLEVAGGGDEQFF	TGTGCCAGCAGCTTAGAGGTGGCGGGAGGGGGGGATGAGCAGTTCTTC
-	TRBV7-2	-	TRBJ2-1	CASSLRVLNNEQFF	TGTGCCAGCAGCTTACGGGTGTTGAACAATGAGCAGTTCTTC
once	TRBV18	-	TRBJ2-6	CASSPGSGANVLTF	TGTGCCAGCTCACCAGGGAGTGGGGCCAACGTCCTGACTTTC
-	TRBV14	-	TRBJ1-2	CASSQGVNYGYTF	TGTGCCAGCAGCCAAGGAGTTAACTATGGCTACACCTTC
-	TRBV6-5	TRBD1	TRBJ1-6	CASSYGTANSPLHF	TGTGCCAGCAGTTACGGGACAGCCAATTCACCCCTCCACTTT
-	TRBV5-4	TRBD1	TRBJ2-7	CASSPTTGGPYEQYF	TGTGCCAGCAGCCCTACGACAGGGGGCCCATACGAGCAGTACTTC
-	TRBV27	-	TRBJ2-7	CASSLGANPSYEQYF	TGTGCCAGCAGTTTAGGGGCAAACCCCTCCTACGAGCAGTACTTC
-	TRBV5-1	TRBD2	TRBJ2-5	CASSLTSAQETQYF	TGCGCCAGCAGCTTGACTAGCGCCCAAGAGACCCAGTACTTC
-	TRBV28	-	TRBJ2-2	CASRPLSANTGELFF	TGTGCCAGCAGACCCCTTAGTGCGAACACCGGGGAGCTGTTTTTT
once	TRBV29-1	-	TRBJ1-4	CSVNDSPNEKLFF	TGCAGCGTTAATGACAGTCCCAATGAAAAACTGTTTTTT
-	TRBV9	-	TRBJ2-1	CASSAGSGAYNEQFF	TGTGCCAGCAGCGCGGGATCAGGGGCATACAATGAGCAGTTCTTC
-	TRBV20-1	-	TRBJ2-5	CSAPETQYF	TGCAGTGCTCCGGAGACCCAGTACTTC